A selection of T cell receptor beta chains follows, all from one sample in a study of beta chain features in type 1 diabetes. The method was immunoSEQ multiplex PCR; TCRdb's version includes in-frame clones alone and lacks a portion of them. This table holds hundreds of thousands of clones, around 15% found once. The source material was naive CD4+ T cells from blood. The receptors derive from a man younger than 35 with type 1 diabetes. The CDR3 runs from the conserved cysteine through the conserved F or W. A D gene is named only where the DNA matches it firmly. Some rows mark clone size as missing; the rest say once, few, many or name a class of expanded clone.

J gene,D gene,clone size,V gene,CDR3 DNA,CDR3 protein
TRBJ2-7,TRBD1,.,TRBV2,TGTGCCAGCAGTGCGAGACAGGGGGCGGTTCATTCAGGAACCTACGAGCAGTACTTC,CASSARQGAVHSGTYEQYF
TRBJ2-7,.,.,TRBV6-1,TGTGCCAGCAACAAGGGTGCGCAGTACTTC,CASNKGAQYF
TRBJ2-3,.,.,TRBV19,TGTGCCAGTAGTACGCCGGGGGCTTCGGGAGATACGCAGTATTTT,CASSTPGASGDTQYF
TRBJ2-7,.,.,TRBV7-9,TGTGCCAGCAGCTTAGGGTTTGGCACCCCCGAGGAGCAGTACTTC,CASSLGFGTPEEQYF
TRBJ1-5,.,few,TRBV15,TGTGCCACCAGCAGAGGATTGGCCAGGGTTAATCAGCCCCAGCATTTT,CATSRGLARVNQPQHF
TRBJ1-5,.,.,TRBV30,TGTGCCTGGAGTGATGCCGGGAATCAGCCCCAGCATTTT,CAWSDAGNQPQHF
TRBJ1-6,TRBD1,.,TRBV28,TGTGCCAGCAGTTCCCTGGACAGGGAATCTTCACCCCTCCACTTT,CASSSLDRESSPLHF
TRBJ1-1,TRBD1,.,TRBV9,TGTGCCAGCAGCGTCCTCCGGGACAGAGTCACTGAAGCTTTCTTT,CASSVLRDRVTEAFF
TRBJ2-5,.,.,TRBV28,TGTGCCAGCAGTTTAGGCAGGAAAGAGACCCAGTACTTC,CASSLGRKETQYF
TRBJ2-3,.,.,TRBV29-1,TGCAGCGTTGTCAGACAGGGCACAGATACGCAGTATTTT,CSVVRQGTDTQYF
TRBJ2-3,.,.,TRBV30,TGTGCCTGGAGCGTACGGTGGCGTCCTAGCACAGATACGCAGTATTTT,CAWSVRWRPSTDTQYF
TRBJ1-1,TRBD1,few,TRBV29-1,TGCAGCGTTGCGACAGGGATCATGAACACTGAAGCTTTCTTT,CSVATGIMNTEAFF
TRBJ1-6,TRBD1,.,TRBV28,TGTGCTATAGCCGGGACAGGGAATTCACCCCTCCACTTT,CAIAGTGNSPLHF
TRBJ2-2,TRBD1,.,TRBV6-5,TGTGCCGCCACAGGGGGGACCGGGGAGCTGTTTTTT,CAATGGTGELFF